The sample holds one count of the clone carrying this T cell receptor beta chain. The data were obtained in a study of blood T cell repertoires in COVID-19. Study information: PBMCs, B-cell-depleted T cells, or T cells provided the cDNA or gDNA that made up the material.

Authors' analysis steps: The authors estimated nucleated cell counts from reference gene primer amplification. Some clones are missing from TCRdb's copy, which holds only in-frame ones; the method was immunoSEQ multiplex PCR. The V and J calls and the clone size are those of that table, but D and trimming were determined from the DNA. Of a few hundred thousand clones listed, 85% to 90% are singletons. Recovered status applied to Cohort 3 donors who had two consecutive negative PCRs. It also applied to those with clearance or with symptom resolution. This sequence originates from a woman in her 50s who had recovered from COVID-19. Sequenced sample: PBMCs or T cells enriched from blood (not recorded which).

The CDR3 nucleotides read TGTGCCAGCAGCCCGGGACAGGGGGCCGAAGGCTACACCTTC. It translates to CASSPGQGAEGYTF. The rearrangement links TRBV9 to TRBJ1-2; 12 bases agree with TRBD1. Looked up from germline, CDR1 is SGDLS and CDR2 is YYNGEE. V shed 4 bases, J shed 8 bases, and the junction held 6 bases outside the gene matches. The CDR3 length is 14 residues. Variable domain in full (rest from reference TRBV9 and TRBJ1-2): DSGVTQTPKHLITATGQRVTLRCSPRSGDLSVYWYQQSLDQGLQFLIQYYNGEERAKGNILERFSAQQFPDLHSELNLSSLELGDSALYFCASSPGQGAEGYTFGSGTRLTVV.